The entry that follows covers one TCR beta chain sequence. Here immunoSEQ multiplex PCR was the method, and the copy in TCRdb shows in-frame clones only, minus some. The repertoire consists of about 100,000 clones, with around 87% occurring once and the leading ten covering more than 9%. These data belong to a study of blood T cell repertoires in COVID-19. Germline-derived CDR1 and CDR2 are LNHDA and SQIVND (reference sequence). Trimming stripped 6 bases from V and 6 bases from J, with 14 bases between. This CDR3 comprises 13 residues. Sequenced input: peripheral blood. The source is a woman under 40 with acute or convalescent COVID-19. The chain couples TRBV19 to TRBJ1-1, with D perhaps matching TRBD1 (5 bases). CDR3 amino acids: CASSGGGFPEAFF. The DNA for the CDR3 is TGTGCCAGTAGCGGCGGGGGGTTTCCTGAAGCTTTCTTT.